These 25 T cell receptor beta chains originate from one sample sequenced in a study of T cells in Graves' hyperthyroidism and ophthalmopathy. Authors of the study amplified TCR beta CDR3 regions from RNA transcripts. Using the HTBI primer set, a first-round RT-PCR was run on the TCR CDR3. TCRdb redid the calling of the multiplex PCR reads with MiXCR, one entry per CDR3 protein. The profile shows approximately 330,000 distinct CDR3 sequences, around 20% of them singletons. Sequencing was done on a sample of blood. These receptor sequences come from a woman aged 45-59 years with Graves' hyperthyroidism.

This clonotype was seen many times. The chain recombines TRBV27 with TRBJ2-7; 7 bases line up with TRBD2. This CDR3 is built from 16 residues. The ends lost 3 bases at V and 1 base at J; junction bases unmatched: 9. Germline CDR1 reads MNHEY; CDR2 reads SMNVEV (reference sequence). The CDR3 loop reads CASSFVGPSGSYEQYF. The CDR3 DNA sequence: TGTGCCAGCAGTTTTGTGGGGCCTAGCGGATCCTACGAGCAGTACTTC.

The chain employs TRBV2 and TRBJ1-5, with D possibly TRBD1 on 5 matching bases. Germline V gives CDR1 SNHLY, CDR2 FYNNEI. CDR3 length: 16 amino acids. V was cut by 3 bases and J by 2 bases, with 14 bases left in between. The CDR3 DNA sequence: TGTGCCAGCAGTGACGGGACGGAGATAGGCAATCAGCCCCAGCATTTT. Protein sequence: CASSDGTEIGNQPQHF.

This chain connects TRBV10-3 to TRBJ2-7, with 11 bases fitting TRBD2. CDR3 length: 11 amino acids. Per germline, CDR1 ENHRY and CDR2 SYGVKD. The CDR3, as DNA: TGTGCTAGCGGGAGGGCCGACGAGCAGTACTTC. Translated: CASGRADEQYF.

This clonotype appeared many times. This chain uses TRBV11-1 with TRBJ2-6; 9 bases align to TRBD1. In germline, CDR1 is SGHAT, CDR2 FQDESV (reference sequence). This CDR3 has 18 residues. V dropped 2 bases and J dropped 1; count of bases not matched to a gene: 6. The CDR3 loop is CASSLFGTGLSGANVLTF. CDR3 nucleotide sequence: TGTGCCAGCAGCTTATTCGGGACAGGGTTATCTGGGGCCAACGTCCTGACTTTC.

The rearrangement links TRBV29-1 to TRBJ1-2, with D perhaps TRBD1 (5 bases). The V end lost 6 bases, the J end lost 8 bases, and 19 bases lay between the germline ends. CDR1 is SQVTM and CDR2 is ANQGSEA in the germline V gene. The CDR3 is 13 amino acids. The CDR3 nucleotides read TGCAGCGTCGCCCGGATGGGGGGGGAAGGCTACACCTTC. Protein product: CSVARMGGEGYTF.

This clonotype has a count of ten or more. The rearrangement links TRBV6-5 to TRBJ2-1; D remains ambiguous. Germline V gene data show CDR1 as MNHEY and CDR2 as SVGAGI. CDR3 length equals 13 residues. V was trimmed by 0 bases and J by 0 bases, leaving 0 bases between them. The CDR3 loop reads CASSYSSYNEQFF. The CDR3, as DNA: TGTGCCAGCAGTTACTCCTCCTACAATGAGCAGTTCTTC.

About this clonotype: A much larger clone sits a single nucleotide away, making a read error possible. This chain joins TRBV28 and TRBJ2-3, with D perhaps TRBD1 or TRBD2 (5 bases each). This CDR3 comprises 16 residues. Trimming removed 5 bases at V and 2 bases at J, with 17 bases between. Looked up from germline, CDR1 is MDHEN and CDR2 is SYDVKM. CDR3 coding DNA: TGTGCCAGCAGTGATCCCGGGACCAAACACACAGATACGCAGTATTTT. It is translated as CASSDPGTKHTDTQYF.

This clonotype was seen repeatedly, ten times or more. The genes are TRBV20-1 and TRBJ1-1; D gene ambiguous. Trimming took off 4 bases at V and 2 bases at J, with 5 bases between the two ends. Germline CDR1 is DFQATT and CDR2 is SNEGSKA (reference sequence). This CDR3 comprises 11 residues. This CDR3 is CSATPNTEAFF. The DNA of the CDR3 is TGCAGTGCTACCCCTAACACTGAAGCTTTCTTT.

This clonotype was observed at least ten times. This sequence joins TRBV20-1 and TRBJ2-1, with D perhaps matching TRBD1 or TRBD2 (5 bases each). Germline V gene sequence: CDR1 DFQATT, CDR2 SNEGSKA (reference sequence). V lost 5 bases and J 8 bases, leaving 10 bases between the germline ends. The CDR3 spans 11 residues. CDR3 region: CSAGTPDEQFF. The DNA of the CDR3 is TGCAGTGCTGGGACGCCGGATGAGCAGTTCTTC.

The rearrangement uses TRBV3-1 and TRBJ2-1; D gene uncertain. Between the trimmed V and J ends, which lost 5 bases and 4 bases, there was a span of 15 bases. Germline V gene data show CDR1 as LGHDT and CDR2 as YNNKEL (reference sequence). The CDR3 has 15 amino acids. The CDR3 is CASSKRAKLYNEQFF. CDR3 bases: TGTGCCAGCAGCAAAAGAGCGAAGCTTTACAATGAGCAGTTCTTC.

The chain carries TRBV19 and TRBJ1-5; the D is unclear. With 5 bases removed from V and 8 bases from J, the gap between germline ends came to 16 bases. The length of the CDR3 is 14 residues. The germline V gene has CDR1 LNHDA and CDR2 SQIVND (reference sequence). The CDR3 here is CASSLPAEYKPQHF. CDR3 nucleotides: TGTGCCAGTAGTCTTCCAGCTGAATATAAGCCCCAGCATTTT.

This clonotype was detected many times. V usage is TRBV5-5 and J usage is TRBJ2-7; 7 nucleotides agree with TRBD2. Losses at the gene ends were 9 bases for V and 1 base for J; bases not matched to a gene: 10. From germline, CDR1 is SGHKS and CDR2 YYEKEE (reference sequence). This CDR3 contains 14 residues. The CDR3 sequence is CATSSGGVSYEQYF. The CDR3 bases are TGTGCCACATCTAGCGGAGGCGTGTCCTACGAGCAGTACTTC.

V and J are TRBV2 and TRBJ2-1, with TRBD1 matching 9 bases. The CDR3 covers 19 residues. CDR1 is SNHLY, CDR2 FYNNEI, per germline. With 5 bases clipped from V and 8 bases from J, the junction kept 22 bases outside the gene matches. The CDR3 loop reads CASSRTGENTGTPDYEQFF. For the CDR3, the DNA is TGTGCCAGCAGTCGGACAGGGGAAAACACCGGGACACCAGACTATGAGCAGTTCTTC.

Comments on this clonotype: An end of the junction differs from the germline gene, which may be a read error. The chain joins TRBV7-9 to TRBJ2-1, with D perhaps TRBD2 (5 bases). The CDR3 is made up of 16 amino acids. CDR1 is SEHNR, CDR2 FQNEAQ, per germline (reference sequence). For the CDR3, the DNA is TGTGCCAGCAGTTTAGAGGCTAGCAGTCCCTACAATGAGCAGTTCTTC. Translating it yields CASSLEASSPYNEQFF.

The chain recombines TRBV6-1 with TRBJ2-5; D is perhaps TRBD1 (5 bases). The germline V and J ends were trimmed by 7 bases and 5 bases, with 20 bases remaining between them. CDR1 is MNHNS and CDR2 is SASEGT in the germline V gene. CDR3 length equals 15 residues. For the CDR3, the DNA is TGTGCCAGCACTACCAGTGGGGCAGGGCTGGAGACCCAGTACTTC. It translates to CASTTSGAGLETQYF.

This clonotype turned up a few times. V and J are TRBV4-1 and TRBJ1-3; no firm D call. Germline CDR1 and CDR2: MGHRA and YSYEKL. Trimming stripped 2 bases from V and 2 bases from J, with 7 bases between. The CDR3 spans 14 residues. The CDR3 nucleotides are TGCGCCAGCAGCCAAATAATCCCTGGAAACACCATATATTTT. This encodes CASSQIIPGNTIYF.

This clonotype has ten or more counts. J is TRBJ1-1 and V is TRBV29-1; D perhaps matches TRBD1 (5 bases). CDR3 size: 12 residues. Germline V gene data show CDR1 as SQVTM and CDR2 as ANQGSEA. Deletions cut 6 bases from V and 10 bases from J, with 18 bases between. CDR3 sequence: CSVTGPASGAFF. The DNA for the CDR3 is TGCAGCGTCACGGGGCCAGCCAGTGGAGCTTTCTTT.

In its sample, this clonotype was seen many times. The V and J genes are TRBV29-1 and TRBJ2-1, with TRBD2 matching 16 bases. The CDR3 spans 15 residues. CDR1 is SQVTM and CDR2 is ANQGSEA in the germline V gene. V lost 4 bases to trimming and J lost 9 bases; unmatched junction nucleotides: 6. Here the CDR3 reads CSVGPGLAGGTEQFF. In DNA, the CDR3 is TGCAGCGTTGGCCCGGGACTAGCGGGGGGGACTGAGCAGTTCTTC.

This clonotype was seen a handful of times. CDR3 amino acids: CASRARGYYEQYF. CDR3 nucleotide sequence: TGTGCCAGCAGGGCAAGGGGGTACTACGAGCAGTACTTC. V usage is TRBV2 and J usage is TRBJ2-7; the D gene is possibly TRBD1 (6 bases). Germline V gene data show CDR1 as SNHLY and CDR2 as FYNNEI. The CDR3 loop spans 13 amino acids. Trimming left V 6 bases short and J 3 bases short, with 12 bases between.

There are a few counts of this clonotype. This chain links TRBV19 with TRBJ2-1; 10 nucleotides agree with TRBD1. The CDR3 is 17 amino acids. Germline V gene lookup returns CDR1 LNHDA and CDR2 SQIVND (reference sequence). The junction had 7 bases not matched to a gene; V was cut back by 4 bases and J by 1 base. CDR3 sequence (DNA): TGTGCCAGTAGTAACCACCGGGACAGGGGTTCCTACAATGAGCAGTTCTTC. This translates into CASSNHRDRGSYNEQFF. Filled out from reference TRBV19 and TRBJ2-1, the complete variable domain reads DGGITQSPKYLFRKEGQNVTLSCEQNLNHDAMYWYRQDPGQGLRLIYYSQIVNDFQKGDIAEGYSVSREKKESFPLTVTSAQKNPTAFYLCASSNHRDRGSYNEQFFGPGTRLTVL.

This clonotype was picked up a small number of times. The V call is TRBV7-9, the J call TRBJ1-4; D is possibly TRBD1 (5 bases). V gave up 5 bases and J gave up 0 bases, with 10 bases separating them. Germline-derived CDR1 and CDR2 are SEHNR and FQNEAQ (reference sequence). The CDR3 length is 15 residues. The CDR3 sequence is CASSPWTTTNEKLFF. The CDR3 DNA follows: TGTGCCAGCAGCCCCTGGACAACAACTAATGAAAAACTGTTTTTT.

V gene TRBV20-1 combines with J gene TRBJ2-7; 9 bases align to TRBD2. Germline CDR1 is DFQATT and CDR2 is SNEGSKA (reference sequence). J was trimmed by 7 bases and V by 4 bases; bases with no gene match: 14. This CDR3 has 15 residues. Here the CDR3 DNA reads TGCAGTGCTACAACTTATAGCGGGAGAACTAGGGAGCAGTACTTC. As protein: CSATTYSGRTREQYF.

This clonotype has at least ten counts. J is TRBJ1-2 and V is TRBV6-1; D uncertain. The CDR3 loop spans 14 amino acids. Looked up from germline, CDR1 is MNHNS and CDR2 is SASEGT. The V and J ends lost 4 bases and 9 bases respectively, with 18 bases between them. Here the CDR3 DNA reads TGTGCCAGCAGTGGCGGACCGGCTGTTAGGAGCTACACCTTC. The encoded protein is CASSGGPAVRSYTF.

This clonotype was recorded at least ten times. This sequence joins TRBV7-3 and TRBJ2-1, with D perhaps TRBD2 (6 bases). The CDR3 has 14 amino acids. V lost 4 bases to trimming and J lost 3 bases, with 10 bases between them. Germline-derived CDR1 and CDR2 are SGHTA and FQGTGA. The CDR3 loop reads CASSSQGGYNEQFF. CDR3 nucleotide sequence: TGTGCCAGCAGCTCCCAGGGAGGCTACAATGAGCAGTTCTTC.

The genes are TRBV11-1 and TRBJ2-5, with TRBD2 matching over 7 bases. Germline V lookup: CDR1 SGHAT, CDR2 FQDESV (reference sequence). Losses at the gene ends were 1 base for V and 4 bases for J; bases not matched to a gene: 6. The CDR3 is 15 residues long. The CDR3 DNA is TGTGCCAGCAGCTTAGAATGGAGCGGGGCAGAGACCCAGTACTTC. This codes for CASSLEWSGAETQYF. The full variable domain, its missing parts supplied by reference TRBV11-1 and TRBJ2-5, is EAEVAQSPRYKITEKSQAVAFWCDPISGHATLYWYRQILGQGPELLVQFQDESVVDDSQLPKDRFSAERLKGVDSTLKIQPAELGDSAMYLCASSLEWSGAETQYFGPGTRLLVL.